A single sample gave rise to the 14 T cell receptor beta chains below, sequenced in a study. TCRdb fed the RT-PCR reads into MiXCR, producing one record per CDR3 protein. The table includes about 700,000 distinct CDR3 sequences, approximately 15% detected once. Material for sequencing was memory CD4+ T cells from blood. These receptor sequences come from a female donor in good health, serving as a healthy control.

This clonotype was seen more than once but under ten times. The chain has TRBV6-1 and TRBJ2-3; 10 bases are a match to TRBD2. The germline CDR1 and CDR2 sequences are MNHNS and SASEGT. There are 13 residues in the CDR3. J gave up 13 bases and V 9 bases, and 13 bases lay outside the gene matches. The CDR3 loop is CASSYSSGGPEYF. Written as DNA, the CDR3 is TGTGCCAGTAGCTATTCTAGCGGGGGACCGGAGTATTTT.

The chain has TRBV20-1 and TRBJ2-1, with 8 nucleotides matching TRBD2. CDR3 length: 15 residues. CDR1 DFQATT and CDR2 SNEGSKA come from the germline V gene (reference sequence). The V gene end was trimmed by 6 bases and the J gene end by 8 bases; junction bases not matched to a gene: 15. This CDR3 reads CSATKSGSWGDEQFF. The CDR3 nucleotides read TGCAGTGCCACAAAAAGCGGGAGCTGGGGCGATGAGCAGTTCTTC.

This clonotype appeared a few times. V usage is TRBV20-1 and J usage is TRBJ2-3, with TRBD1 identical over 7 bases. The V gene end was trimmed by 5 bases and the J gene end by 0 bases; junction bases not matched to a gene: 5. This CDR3 comprises 14 residues. Germline CDR1 DFQATT, CDR2 SNEGSKA (reference sequence). The CDR3 reads CSAGHRGSTDTQYF. The CDR3 DNA follows: TGCAGTGCTGGGCACAGGGGTAGCACAGATACGCAGTATTTT.

This clonotype appeared many times. Germline is not matched at one junction end, which may reflect a read error. The V gene is TRBV7-3, the J gene TRBJ2-2; D might be TRBD1 (6 bases). This CDR3 region has 14 residues. Germline V gene data show CDR1 as SGHTA and CDR2 as FQGTGA. The CDR3 DNA reads TGCGCCAGCAGCTTGGGCAGGGGTACCGGGGAGCTGTTTTTT. It codes for CASSLGRGTGELFF. The full variable domain, completed using reference TRBV7-3 and TRBJ2-2, is GAGVSQTPSNKVTEKGKYVELRCDPISGHTALYWYRQSLGQGPEFLIYFQGTGAADDSGLPNDRFFAVRPEGSVSTLKIQRTERGDSAVYLCASSLGRGTGELFFGEGSRLTVL.

This clonotype came up many times. The chain carries TRBV7-9 and TRBJ2-3; no definite D call. The ends were cut back, 1 base at V and 5 bases at J, with 7 bases in the middle. Germline V gene lookup returns CDR1 SEHNR and CDR2 FQNEAQ (reference sequence). CDR3 length: 13 residues. CDR3 nucleotides: TGTGCCAGCAGCTTAGGGTTCGAAGATACGCAGTATTTT. Translated, it gives CASSLGFEDTQYF.

This clonotype was counted only a few times. V is TRBV29-1 and J is TRBJ1-3; D is unresolved. The V and J ends lost 5 bases and 4 bases respectively, with 12 bases between them. CDR3 length: 13 residues. Germline V CDR1 and CDR2: SQVTM, ANQGSEA. CDR3 sequence reads: CSVSDNAGNTIYF. Here the CDR3 DNA reads TGCAGCGTTAGCGACAACGCGGGAAACACCATATATTTT.

There are a few counts of this clonotype. In nucleotides, the CDR3 is TGTGCCAGCAGCCTGCAGAAGTACAATGAGCAGTTCTTC. Its protein product is CASSLQKYNEQFF. The genes are TRBV6-5 and TRBJ2-1; D unclear. Trimming removed 6 bases at V and 4 bases at J, with 10 bases between. CDR1 MNHEY and CDR2 SVGAGI come from the germline V gene. There are 13 residues in the CDR3.

This rearrangement joins TRBV30 to TRBJ2-7; D tentatively fits TRBD1 or TRBD2 (5 bases each). The length of the CDR3 is 14 residues. V shed 4 bases and J shed 2 bases, with 15 bases lying between them. Germline CDR1 reads GTSNPN; CDR2 reads SVGIG (reference sequence). The CDR3 DNA sequence: TGTGCCTGGACGGGGAAGACAGCGCCCTACGAGCAGTACTTC. Protein sequence: CAWTGKTAPYEQYF.

The rearrangement uses TRBV12-3 or TRBV12-4 and TRBJ2-3; 13 bases align to TRBD2. This CDR3 spans 14 amino acids. The ends lost 6 bases at V and 6 bases at J; junction bases unmatched: 3. The CDR3 DNA sequence: TGTGCCAGCAGGACTAGCGGGAGGTGTGATACGCAGTATTTT. It translates to CASRTSGRCDTQYF.

The chain carries TRBV20-1 and TRBJ2-2; 12 bases map to TRBD2. This CDR3 is 17 amino acids long. Germline assignment: CDR1 DFQATT and CDR2 SNEGSKA (reference sequence). The junction had 6 bases not matched to a gene; V was cut back by 1 base and J by 3 bases. The DNA of the CDR3 is TGCAGTGCTAGAGTTGAAACTAGCGGGGGGCACACCGGGGAGCTGTTTTTT. Its translation is CSARVETSGGHTGELFF.

This clonotype has at least ten counts. J is TRBJ2-7 and V is TRBV7-9, with 13 bases aligning to TRBD2. The germline CDR1 and CDR2 sequences are SEHNR and FQNEAQ (reference sequence). The trim removed 1 base at V and 6 bases at J, leaving 6 bases unmatched. The CDR3 runs 16 residues. CDR3 loop: CASSLGGTSGAVEQYF. CDR3 in DNA: TGTGCCAGCAGCTTAGGGGGGACTAGCGGGGCAGTCGAGCAGTACTTC.

The DNA for the CDR3 is TGCGCCAGCAGCTTGGGTTGGACTACGAACACCGGGGAGCTGTTTTTT. Protein product: CASSLGWTTNTGELFF. The gene calls are TRBV5-1 and TRBJ2-2, with D perhaps matching TRBD2 (6 bases). Germline assignment: CDR1 SGHRS and CDR2 YFSETQ. This CDR3 is built from 16 residues. V lost 0 bases to trimming and J lost 0 bases, with 9 bases between them.

This clonotype was seen only a few times. DNA of the CDR3: TGTGCCAGCAGCTTTAACAGGGAGGCCGGGGAGCTGTTTTTT. Protein product: CASSFNREAGELFF. This chain joins TRBV7-2 and TRBJ2-2; D is tentatively TRBD1 or TRBD2 (6 bases each). The CDR3 is 14 amino acids. V was cut by 3 bases and J by 6 bases, with 11 bases left in between. In germline, CDR1 is SGHTA, CDR2 FQGNSA.

The chain is built from TRBV27 and TRBJ2-7; D perhaps matches TRBD2 (7 bases). CDR1 and CDR2 (germline): MNHEY, SMNVEV (reference sequence). Trimming cost V 5 bases and J 0 bases, with 17 bases left between them. This CDR3 spans 16 amino acids. The CDR3 loop reads CASSLSPGGASYEQYF. Here the CDR3 DNA reads TGTGCCAGCAGTCTCAGCCCTGGGGGGGCCTCCTACGAGCAGTACTTC.